One sample yielded the 2 T cell receptor beta chains listed below, sequenced in a study of sequential checkpoint blockade in melanoma. Regarding treatment: randomized to nivolumab then ipilimumab (arm A) or the reverse (arm B). Sequenced by immunoSEQ multiplex PCR; TCRdb stores in-frame clones only, minus some. Here the sample spans about 9,100 clones, around 75% being singletons. The sequencing here drew on CD8+ T cells sorted from blood (inferred from file names), taken from a patient given nivolumab and ipilimumab in sequence. The receptors shown here come from a human donor with melanoma.

This CDR3 is CASSQSPTSGRMREQFF. The CDR3 DNA reads as TGTGCCAGCAGCCAATCTCCCACTAGCGGGAGAATGCGTGAGCAGTTCTTC. The genes are TRBV7-8 and TRBJ2-1, with 11 bases matching TRBD2. Unmatched junction bases numbered 15, after V lost 5 bases and J lost 9 bases. The CDR3 spans 17 residues. CDR1 SGHVS and CDR2 FQNEAQ come from the germline V gene.

The chain carries TRBV2 and TRBJ2-3, with D maybe TRBD1 (6 bases). Trimming left V 4 bases short and J 0 bases short, with 14 bases between. In germline, CDR1 is SNHLY, CDR2 FYNNEI. The CDR3 is 16 amino acids. As DNA, the CDR3 is TGTGCCAGCAGTGCGGGACATTTCACGAGCACAGATACGCAGTATTTT. Translated: CASSAGHFTSTDTQYF.